The source of this T cell receptor (beta chain) is a study of cytomegalovirus exposure and HLA in healthy donors. As regards this clone: The antigen is unknown.

The CDR3 contains 15 residues. The trim removed 3 bases at V and 3 bases at J, leaving 6 bases unmatched. CDR1 and CDR2 (germline): ENHRY, SYGVKD. The PCR used 60 Vbeta and 13 Jbeta primers. Original data processing: Later reanalysis found 70 million to 95 million unique TCR beta chains, roughly 10 million of them shared. Measured with immunoSEQ multiplex PCR; TCRdb has only the in-frame clones, and not every one. The V and J calls and the clone size are those of that table, but D and trimming were determined from the DNA. The sample includes some 200,000 clones, under 70% of them seen just once. The study, taken as a whole, reports: Later on, a genetic analysis was performed. It linked a missense variant in DCLRE1C with V- and J-gene trimming of TCR beta.

The material sequenced was PBMCs. The genes are TRBV10-3 and TRBJ2-7; the match to TRBD2 covers 9 bases. The sequence came from a middle-aged man in good health and CMV-seropositive. The CDR3 nucleotides are TGTGCCATCAGTGATCCTATAGCGGGGGTCTACGAGCAGTACTTC. Its translation: CAISDPIAGVYEQYF.